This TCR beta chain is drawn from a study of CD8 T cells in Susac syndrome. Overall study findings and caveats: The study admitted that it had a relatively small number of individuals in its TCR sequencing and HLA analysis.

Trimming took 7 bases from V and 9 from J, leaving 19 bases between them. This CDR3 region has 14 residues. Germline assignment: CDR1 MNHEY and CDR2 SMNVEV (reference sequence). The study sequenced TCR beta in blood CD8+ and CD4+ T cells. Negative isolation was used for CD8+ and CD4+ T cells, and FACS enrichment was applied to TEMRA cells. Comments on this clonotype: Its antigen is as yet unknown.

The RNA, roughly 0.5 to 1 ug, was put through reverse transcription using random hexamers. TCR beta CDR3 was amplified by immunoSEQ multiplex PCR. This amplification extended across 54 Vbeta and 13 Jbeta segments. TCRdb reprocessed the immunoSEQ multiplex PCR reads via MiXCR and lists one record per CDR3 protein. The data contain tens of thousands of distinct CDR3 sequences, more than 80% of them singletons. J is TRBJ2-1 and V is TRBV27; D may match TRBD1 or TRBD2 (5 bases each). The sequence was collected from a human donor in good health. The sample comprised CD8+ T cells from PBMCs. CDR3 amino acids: CASTPGPGASEQFF. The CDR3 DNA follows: TGTGCCAGCACTCCGGGGCCCGGGGCTAGTGAGCAGTTCTTC.